The 21 T cell receptor beta chains in this list originate from one sample, sequenced in a study of Graves' ophthalmopathy and Graves' hyperthyroidism. Researchers took RNA transcripts and amplified TCR beta CDR3 regions from them. HTBI-primed RT-PCR formed the first round, and a multiplex PCR formed the second. TCRdb re-analysed the multiplex PCR reads in MiXCR, keeping a single row per CDR3 protein. Of approximately 700,000 distinct CDR3 sequences listed, around 40% were seen once; the top ten hold roughly 45%. The sequencing input was peripheral blood. These receptors came from an adult man with Graves' ophthalmopathy.

V usage is TRBV2 and J usage is TRBJ2-7; no reliable D call. The CDR3 sequence is 14 residues long. CDR1 is SNHLY and CDR2 is FYNNEI in the germline V gene. V was cut by 5 bases and J by 0 bases, with 11 bases left in between. CDR3 loop: CASSPTRHSYEQYF. The CDR3 region has the DNA TGTGCCAGCAGTCCTACCAGGCACTCCTACGAGCAGTACTTC.

Ten or more counts support this clonotype. The rearrangement links TRBV5-4 to TRBJ2-5; 9 bases agree with TRBD2. Unmatched junction bases numbered 3, after V lost 4 bases and J lost 5 bases. This CDR3 has 13 amino acids. The germline CDR1 and CDR2 sequences are SGHNT and YYREEE (reference sequence). The CDR3 loop reads CASSPGLAETQYF. CDR3 coding DNA: TGTGCCAGCAGCCCCGGACTAGCGGAGACCCAGTACTTC.

The gene calls are TRBV7-9 and TRBJ2-2; 11 positions match TRBD2. The length of the CDR3 is 16 residues. Trimming at V came to 5 bases and at J to 4 bases, leaving 6 bases not matched to a gene. Germline V gene lookup returns CDR1 SEHNR and CDR2 FQNEAQ (reference sequence). As DNA, the CDR3 is TGTGCCAGCAGCCCGACCGGACTAGCGGGCACCGGGGAGCTGTTTTTT. As protein: CASSPTGLAGTGELFF.

CDR3 nucleotide sequence: TGTGCCAGCAGTTATTTTTGGGACCGGGCCCTACTTTCCGAGCAGTACTTC. Its protein is CASSYFWDRALLSEQYF. The chain carries TRBV2 and TRBJ2-7; D possibly uses TRBD1 or TRBD2 (5 bases each). The CDR3 extends over 17 amino acids. Trimming took off 5 bases at V and 6 bases at J, with 26 bases between the two ends. From germline, CDR1 is SNHLY and CDR2 FYNNEI.

This clonotype was observed a single time. J is TRBJ1-2 and V is TRBV29-1, with D possibly being TRBD1 (6 bases). Germline CDR1 SQVTM, CDR2 ANQGSEA. Trimming removed 8 bases from V and 2 bases from J, with 9 bases in between. CDR3 length: 11 residues. CDR3 DNA sequence: TGCAGCTCAACAGGGAACTATGGCTACACCTTC. This translates into CSSTGNYGYTF. Full variable domain (rest looked up from reference TRBV29-1 and TRBJ1-2): SAVISQKPSRDICQRGTSLTIQCQVDSQVTMMFWYRQQPGQSLTLIATANQGSEATYESGFVIDKFPISRPNLTFSTLTVSNMSPEDSSIYLCSSTGNYGYTFGSGTRLTVV.

Note on this clonotype: An end of the junction does not agree with germline; a read error may underlie this. This rearrangement joins TRBV6-6 to TRBJ1-1, with D maybe TRBD1 (5 bases). Germline CDR1 MNHNY, CDR2 SVGAGI (reference sequence). The length of the CDR3 is 12 residues. Here the CDR3 reads CASSRPRGEALF. In nucleotides, the CDR3 is TGTGCCAGCAGCCGCCCTAGGGGTGAAGCTCTCTTT.

The chain links TRBV10-3 to TRBJ1-1; no firm D call. Germline V gene lookup returns CDR1 ENHRY and CDR2 SYGVKD. The CDR3 totals 12 residues. Deletions cut 11 bases from V and 0 bases from J, with 10 bases between. CDR3 nucleotide sequence: TGTGCCCGTCAACGGTTGAACACTGAAGCTTTCTTT. Encoded protein: CARQRLNTEAFF.

Written as DNA, the CDR3 is TGTGCCATCGTCCCGGGACAGGGCCTAAGCAATCAGCCCCAGCATTTT. This translates into CAIVPGQGLSNQPQHF. The chain has TRBV10-3 and TRBJ1-5; 9 nucleotides align to TRBD1. The germline V gene encodes CDR1 ENHRY and CDR2 SYGVKD. The CDR3 runs 16 residues. Trimming removed 8 bases from V and 1 base from J; junction bases left unmatched: 9.

For this clonotype: The germline gene is not matched at one end of the junction; a read error may be the cause. This chain connects TRBV19 to TRBJ2-7; D may be TRBD2 (7 bases). The length of the CDR3 is 15 residues. Germline values: CDR1 LNHDA, CDR2 SQIVND (reference sequence). CDR3 residues: CASSIPGGVINERYF. The CDR3 nucleotides are TGTGCCAGTAGTATTCCGGGGGGCGTAATCAACGAGCGGTACTTC.

The chain is built from TRBV10-3 and TRBJ1-2; maybe TRBD1 (6 bases). V was pared by 6 bases and J by 6 bases, with 11 bases between. Germline-derived CDR1 and CDR2 are ENHRY and SYGVKD. This CDR3 is built from 12 residues. The CDR3 DNA follows: TGTGCCATCAGAGGAGAGGGGGATGGCTACACCTTC. As protein: CAIRGEGDGYTF.

This clonotype was found a few times. This chain connects TRBV4-1 to TRBJ2-7, with a tentative D call TRBD1 (5 bases). The germline V and J ends were trimmed by 1 base and 6 bases, with 19 bases remaining between them. Germline values: CDR1 MGHRA, CDR2 YSYEKL. This CDR3 comprises 16 residues. The CDR3 region is CASSQAFGADRIEQYF. The CDR3 nucleotides read TGCGCCAGCAGCCAAGCTTTTGGGGCAGACCGTATCGAGCAGTACTTC.

The chain couples TRBV9 to TRBJ2-7, with D tentatively TRBD1 (7 bases). The CDR3 runs 16 residues. Germline V gene data show CDR1 as SGDLS and CDR2 as YYNGEE. V gave up 4 bases and J gave up 2 bases, with 19 bases separating them. CDR3 nucleotide sequence: TGTGCCAGCAGCCACCTGTCGGGGGACAGAGCCTACGAGCAGTACTTC. Amino acids: CASSHLSGDRAYEQYF.

The V gene is TRBV7-3, the J gene TRBJ1-1; no reliable D call. Trimming cost V 3 bases and J 6 bases, with 8 bases left between them. CDR1 SGHTA and CDR2 FQGTGA come from the germline V gene. This CDR3 comprises 12 residues. In DNA, the CDR3 is TGTGCCAGCAGCTTCAGGTTTCCTGAAGCTTTCTTT. Encoded protein: CASSFRFPEAFF.

The chain carries TRBV28 and TRBJ1-6, with a weak D call TRBD1 (6 bases). Per germline, CDR1 MDHEN and CDR2 SYDVKM. The ends were cut back, 8 bases at V and 8 bases at J, with 10 bases in the middle. CDR3 length: 12 residues. CDR3 sequence reads: CASLHRDSPLHF. CDR3 nucleotide sequence: TGTGCCAGCCTTCACAGGGATTCACCCCTCCACTTT.

Turning to this clonotype: Germline is not matched at one junction end, which may reflect a read error. The genes are TRBV5-1 and TRBJ2-5; 7 nucleotides align to TRBD2. CDR3 length equals 16 residues. Germline V gives CDR1 SGHRS, CDR2 YFSETQ. The CDR3: CASSLEAYSWGGDAFF. CDR3 bases: TGCGCCAGCAGCTTGGAGGCCTACTCTTGGGGGGGGGATGCGTTCTTC.

The rearrangement joins TRBV5-1 to TRBJ1-4, with 7 bases that match TRBD1. This CDR3 comprises 16 residues. With V trimmed by 4 bases and J by 2 bases, 8 bases remained unmatched. Per the germline V gene, CDR1 is SGHRS and CDR2 is YFSETQ. The CDR3: CASSGRQGLTNEKLFF. The CDR3 coding sequence is TGCGCCAGCAGCGGGCGACAGGGCCTCACTAATGAAAAACTGTTTTTT.

This clonotype was observed at least ten times. The rearrangement joins TRBV20-1 to TRBJ1-1, with D possibly being TRBD1 (6 bases). The CDR3 runs to 13 residues. V shed 3 bases and J shed 2 bases, with 10 bases lying between them. Germline V CDR1 and CDR2: DFQATT, SNEGSKA (reference sequence). The CDR3 DNA follows: TGCAGTGCTAGGGACAGCTCAAACACTGAAGCTTTCTTT. As protein: CSARDSSNTEAFF.

The chain carries TRBV5-5 and TRBJ2-7; 10 nucleotides line up with TRBD1. From germline, CDR1 is SGHKS and CDR2 YYEKEE (reference sequence). The ends lost 4 bases at V and 3 bases at J; junction bases unmatched: 7. The length of the CDR3 is 15 residues. CDR3 bases: TGTGCCAGCAGCATGACAGGGGGCGCTTTCTACGAGCAGTACTTC. It specifies CASSMTGGAFYEQYF.

This clonotype turned up a few times. The chain links TRBV13 to TRBJ1-4, with a tentative D call TRBD1 (5 bases). Deletions cut 1 base from V and 2 bases from J, with 17 bases between. The CDR3 is 18 amino acids. Looked up from germline, CDR1 is PRHDT and CDR2 is FYEKMQ (reference sequence). The CDR3 DNA follows: TGTGCCAGCAGCTTAGCTCCCGCGGGGGTAGGCACTAATGAAAAACTGTTTTTT. Amino acid sequence: CASSLAPAGVGTNEKLFF.

The rearrangement uses TRBV20-1 and TRBJ2-7; no reliable D call. V gave up 0 bases and J gave up 1 base, with 10 bases separating them. The CDR3 has 14 residues. CDR1 and CDR2 from the germline V gene are DFQATT and SNEGSKA (reference sequence). CDR3 coding DNA: TGCAGTGCTAGAGAGACGTATCAATCCTACGAGCAGTACTTC. Its translation is CSARETYQSYEQYF.

This clonotype was counted between two and nine times. The CDR3 nucleotides read TGTGCCAGCAGCCCCAGGGTAGCGGGGGAGGACGAGCAGTACTTC. Translation: CASSPRVAGEDEQYF. This chain joins TRBV7-9 and TRBJ2-7, with 9 bases identical to TRBD2. Germline V gene sequence: CDR1 SEHNR, CDR2 FQNEAQ (reference sequence). This CDR3 has 15 residues. Germline trimming cut 5 bases from V and 5 bases from J; bases unmatched to any gene: 10. The whole variable domain, remainder taken from reference TRBV7-9 and TRBJ2-7, is DTGVSQNPRHKITKRGQNVTFRCDPISEHNRLYWYRQTLGQGPEFLTYFQNEAQLEKSRLLSDRFSAERPKGSFSTLEIQRTEQGDSAMYLCASSPRVAGEDEQYFGPGTRLTVT.